This T cell receptor (beta chain) was obtained from a study of Graves' ophthalmopathy and Graves' hyperthyroidism. Study results and caveats: Classification of ophthalmopathy versus stable hyperthyroidism by a 13-signature model yielded around 90% sensitivity and around 77% specificity. In blood appeared most of the expanded thyroid clonotypes whose frequency exceeded 0.001.

CDR1 KGHSH and CDR2 LQKENI come from the germline V gene. This CDR3 has 16 amino acids. Trimming shortened V by 0 bases and J by 1 base, and 12 bases separated the two germline ends. Investigators amplified TCR beta CDR3 regions from RNA transcripts. After a first-round RT-PCR with HTBI primers, a second-round multiplex PCR was run. Each CDR3 protein gets one entry after TCRdb re-called the multiplex PCR reads with MiXCR. The table lists under 350,000 distinct CDR3 sequences, about a sixth of them singletons. Worth noting for this clonotype: No antigen is known for it.

Diagnosis relied on clinical symptoms, serum thyroxine, TRAb, thyroid ultrasound and orbital computed tomography. The PBMC fraction was derived from less than 11 ml of fresh peripheral blood. Sequenced sample: peripheral blood. This clonotype originated in an adult man with Graves' ophthalmopathy. The chain uses TRBV18 and TRBJ1-2; unclear D gene. The CDR3 here is CASSPPGSLLNYGYTF. The CDR3 coding sequence is TGTGCCAGCTCACCACCGGGCAGCCTCCTTAACTATGGCTACACCTTC.